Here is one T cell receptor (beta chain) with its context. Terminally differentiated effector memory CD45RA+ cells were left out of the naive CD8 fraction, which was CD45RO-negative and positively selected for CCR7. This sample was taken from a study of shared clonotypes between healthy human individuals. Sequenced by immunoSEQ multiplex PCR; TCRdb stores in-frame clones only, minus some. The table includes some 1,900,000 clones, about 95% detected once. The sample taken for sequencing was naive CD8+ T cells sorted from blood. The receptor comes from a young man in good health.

CDR3 bases: TGCGCCAGCAGCCATGAGGTGGGGGACGAGCAGTACTTC. This encodes CASSHEVGDEQYF. V and J are TRBV4-3 and TRBJ2-7; TRBD1 or TRBD2 may be the D gene (5 bases each). Trimming shortened V by 3 bases and J by 5 bases, and 11 bases separated the two germline ends. The CDR3 has 13 residues. Germline V gene lookup returns CDR1 LGHNA and CDR2 YSLEER.